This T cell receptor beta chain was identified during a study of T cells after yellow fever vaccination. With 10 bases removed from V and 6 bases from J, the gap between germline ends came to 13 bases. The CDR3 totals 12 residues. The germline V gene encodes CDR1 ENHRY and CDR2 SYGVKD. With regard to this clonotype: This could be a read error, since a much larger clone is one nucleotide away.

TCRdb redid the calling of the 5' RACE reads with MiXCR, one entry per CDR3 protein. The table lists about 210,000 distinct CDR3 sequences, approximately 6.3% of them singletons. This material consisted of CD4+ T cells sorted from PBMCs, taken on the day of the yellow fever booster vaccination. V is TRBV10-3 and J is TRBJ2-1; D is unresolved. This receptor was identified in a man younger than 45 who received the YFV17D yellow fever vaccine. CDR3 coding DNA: TGTGCCACCCTAGAGATCGGCAATGAGCAGTTCTTC. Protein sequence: CATLEIGNEQFF.